A single T cell receptor (beta chain) is shown here with its context. Its specificity is not known. This sample stems from a study of OX40 agonist ivuxolimab in advanced cancers. Whole-study context: Patients took ivuxolimab, an agonistic anti-OX40 (CD134) antibody. Study-wide findings and caveats: Antigen specificity remained undetermined for the expanded peripheral T cells.

The CDR3 contains 12 residues. Germline loops: CDR1 MNHEY, CDR2 SMNVEV (reference sequence). Trimming removed 6 bases from V and 8 bases from J, with 14 bases in between. Autoimmune disease history or systemic immunosuppression was exclusionary. Clones were sequenced by immunoSEQ multiplex PCR, and TCRdb holds only the in-frame ones, with some missing. The sample records about 69,000 clones, roughly nine tenths being singletons. This receptor was taken from an adult with an advanced solid tumor such as melanoma, head and neck, liver or kidney cancer. The sample here was CD4+ or CD8+ T cells sorted from blood, taken in a trial of the OX40 agonist ivuxolimab. The chain uses TRBV27 and TRBJ2-7; weak D call: TRBD1 (6 bases). The DNA of the CDR3 is TGTGCCAGCAGCCCCCTACAGGGTAAGCAGTACTTC. It codes for CASSPLQGKQYF.